The sequence of this T cell receptor beta chain was determined in a study of shared clonotypes between healthy human individuals (dated by TCRdb to about 2020). For the wider study: The cohort included a few men and two women between 18 and 49 years of age. For each donor, CD4 naive and CD4 memory were each given three plates, CD8 naive was given two plates, and CD8 memory was given one plate. To increase sequencing depth and limit assay-specific biases, TCR repertoire library preparation and sequencing were carried out by different laboratories using diverse techniques. The study deeply sequenced blood TCR repertoires of five healthy adults to estimate repertoire size and the extent of clonotype sharing between individuals. Each donor's leukapheresis produced roughly between roughly 0.85 and 10 billion PBMCs.

In this sample, this clone turned up once. No antigen is known for it. No much larger clone is present one base from it, and per-base qualities are unavailable. Donors were healthy HIV-negative adults with no recently reported acute infections or vaccinations. All donors were Caucasian adults living in Nashville, Tennessee, USA. Magnetic negative selection was used to enrich CD4+ T cells, after which naive cells were positively selected on CD45RA and the negative fraction became the memory subset. Blood was obtained by leukapheresis, after which PBMCs were separated by Ficoll-Histopaque density gradient centrifugation and cryopreserved in liquid nitrogen vapor phase. Analytical flow cytometry was used to check the purity and quantity of each magnetically sorted T cell population. From each sorted fraction, genomic DNA was isolated and quantified by UV absorbance on a Nanodrop 2000c. Germline trimming amounts to 0 bases on V and 1 base on J, with 7 as the count of junction bases outside the gene matches. The germline V gene gives CDR1 as LGHNA and CDR2 as YSLEER. Spanning cysteine to phenylalanine, the CDR3 consists of 17 amino acids. Only the CDR3 region is kept as DNA, spanning 51 bases read in frame from base 1.

Using the deep immunoSEQ assay, multiplex PCR amplified TCR CDR3 regions from genomic DNA. For each cell subset, the extracted genomic DNA was distributed evenly across all wells of several immunoSEQ 96-well plates, and each plate served as one replicate. For sorted subsets, about 0.2 ug genomic DNA, equal to tens of thousands of T cell genomes, was loaded into each replicate PCR. Purified libraries were quantified with a Qubit 3.0 fluorometer, sized on a Bioanalyzer 2100, and re-quantified with the KAPA Library Quantification kit. Every immunoSEQ 96-well plate was sequenced on a dedicated single-read 150-cycle Illumina NextSeq 550 flow cell. The published analysis was carried out like this. Because only junctional sequences without quality scores were contained in the immunoSEQ output, filtering matching that applied to full-length reads could not be performed. To assign V/J genes and CDR3, sequences were annotated against IMGT germline references using PyIR, a Python wrapper for IgBLAST v1.9. Reads with weak V/J assignments (E-value above 1e-6), missing CDR3, stop codons, out-of-frame junctions, or ambiguous translated residues were removed. V3J clonotypes were defined by identical inferred V gene, J gene, and CDR3 amino acid sequence. Percentage overlap between repertoires was computed as shared unique clonotypes divided by the size of the smaller repertoire. Repertoire richness was assessed with RTK rarefaction, the Chao1 estimator, and Recon v2.1 estimates of unobserved clonotypes. Generation probabilities were computed with OLGA for all TCRbeta clonotypes obtained by the gDNA method from several donors. Drawn from immuneACCESS, this table holds only the in-frame rearrangements with V and J called that TCRdb kept. Clones are partly lost; checked studies trace under half to an unresolved V gene and leave the rest unexplained. D and trimming come from the DNA, and the V and J calls and clone size come from that table. Within this sample are approximately 2.1 million clones, with 80% to 95% of them counted one time only. 0.39% of the sample is in the top ten clones.

The full study reports these points: Higher generation probabilities were observed for clonotypes shared by all four sorted-subset donors than for non-shared clonotypes. Only blood was sampled, and tissue TCR repertoires likely differ from those in blood. Incomplete sequencing was indicated by rarefaction of sorted-subset datasets, despite the large sequencing depth. Because the study included a small number of donors, the genetic and exposure-history diversity represented was limited. Estimated clonotype richness was generally larger for naive than for memory subsets. Pairwise subsampling led to the expectation that sequencing depth would affect the degree of clonotype sharing among donors. Approximately 5% of naive CD4, 3.5% of naive CD8, 2.3% of memory CD4, and 0.35% to 0.5% of memory CD8 clonotypes were shared across several donors.

The chain uses TRBV4-3 and TRBJ1-1; 8 of the junction bases match TRBD1. This clonotype was sampled from a man in his late teens or twenties in good health. Some clones in this sample may be carry-over from other donors' samples. The sample taken for sequencing was naive CD4+ T cells from PBMCs. Sample cell subset or site, as interpreted from the label and publication: CD45RA+ positively selected. The DNA sequence is as follows: TGCGCCAGCAGCCAAGAGTCCCAGGGGGCCCCGAACACTGAAGCTTTCTTT. It translates to CASSQESQGAPNTEAFF.